The 27 T cell receptor beta chains presented below share a single source sample, sequenced in a study of human T cells and chemical hapten exposure. The time point is: pre-sensitization, week 0. Described treatment: therapeutic diphenylcyclopropenone sensitization with weekly scalp DPC. TCRdb processed the RACE reads anew with MiXCR; each CDR3 protein has one entry. The sample contains 250,000 or so distinct CDR3 sequences, approximately 7.5% of which appear only once. The sequences come from whole blood, collected in connection with sensitization to the hapten diphenylcyclopropenone (DPC). The receptors were gathered from a man aged 18 to 35 with alopecia areata. Some clones in this sample may be carry-over from other donors' samples.

This clonotype was seen ten or more times. The chain is built from TRBV4-3 and TRBJ1-5, with 7 bases aligning to TRBD1. The CDR3 loop spans 14 amino acids. Per the germline V gene, CDR1 is LGHNA and CDR2 is YSLEER. Germline trimming cut 0 bases from V and 4 bases from J; bases unmatched to any gene: 0. CDR3 in DNA: TGCGCCAGCAGCCAAGACAGGGGGAATCAGCCCCAGCATTTT. Translating gives CASSQDRGNQPQHF.

V and J are TRBV7-9 and TRBJ2-1, with D unclear. There are 12 residues in the CDR3. Germline loops: CDR1 SEHNR, CDR2 FQNEAQ (reference sequence). The V gene lost 5 bases and the J gene lost 8 bases, with 10 bases spanning the gap. The CDR3 sequence: CASSPIRDEQFF. The DNA for the CDR3 is TGTGCCAGCAGCCCGATCCGCGATGAGCAGTTCTTC.

The rearrangement uses TRBV2 and TRBJ2-5; no reliable D call. The CDR3 totals 13 residues. Germline loops: CDR1 SNHLY, CDR2 FYNNEI. With 6 bases removed from V and 5 bases from J, the gap between germline ends came to 13 bases. CDR3 residues: CASRIPGVETQYF. CDR3 nucleotides: TGTGCCAGCAGGATCCCCGGAGTGGAGACCCAGTACTTC.

This sequence joins TRBV25-1 and TRBJ1-4, with 8 bases fitting TRBD1. The CDR3 is made up of 13 amino acids. Germline V CDR1 and CDR2: MGHDK, SYGVNS. V trimming: 8 bases; J trimming: 5 bases; junction bases outside the gene matches: 4. CDR3 DNA: TGTGCCAGCCTGGACAGGGTCAATGAAAAACTGTTTTTT. This gives the protein CASLDRVNEKLFF.

This chain links TRBV20-1 with TRBJ1-5, with D perhaps matching TRBD1 (5 bases). This CDR3 spans 14 amino acids. The germline V and J ends were trimmed by 3 bases and 4 bases, with 13 bases remaining between them. The germline V gene has CDR1 DFQATT and CDR2 SNEGSKA (reference sequence). This CDR3 is CSASWPGQNQPQHF. DNA for the CDR3: TGCAGTGCTAGTTGGCCAGGGCAAAATCAGCCCCAGCATTTT.

CDR3 loop: CASSRGQRNYGYTF. DNA for the CDR3: TGTGCCAGCAGCCGAGGACAGCGAAACTATGGCTACACCTTC. The chain couples TRBV6-5 to TRBJ1-2; tentatively, D is TRBD1 (6 bases). This CDR3 is built from 14 residues. The germline V gene has CDR1 MNHEY and CDR2 SVGAGI. The V end lost 6 bases, the J end lost 2 bases, and 13 bases lay between the germline ends.

The chain links TRBV5-1 to TRBJ2-6; 7 bases are a match to TRBD1. Per the germline V gene, CDR1 is SGHRS and CDR2 is YFSETQ. This CDR3 is 14 amino acids long. Unmatched junction bases numbered 8, after V lost 2 bases and J lost 12 bases. CDR3 DNA sequence: TGCGCCAGCAGCTTCTCCGGGACAGCTCCCGTCCTGACTTTC. Translated: CASSFSGTAPVLTF.

The chain uses TRBV6-6 and TRBJ2-3; no definite D call. The germline V gene encodes CDR1 MNHNY and CDR2 SVGAGI (reference sequence). V gave up 0 bases and J gave up 2 bases, with 12 bases separating them. The length of the CDR3 is 16 residues. The CDR3 region is CASSYSNSRATDTQYF. Here the CDR3 DNA reads TGTGCCAGCAGTTACTCGAATTCCAGAGCCACAGATACGCAGTATTTT.

This clonotype has a handful of counts. The rearrangement joins TRBV9 to TRBJ2-7; possible D gene TRBD2, 7 bases. Between the trimmed V and J ends, which lost 4 bases and 0 bases, there was a span of 14 bases. CDR3 length equals 15 residues. In germline, CDR1 is SGDLS, CDR2 YYNGEE. In DNA form, the CDR3 reads TGTGCCAGCAGCCCCGGGGGGACAAGCTCCTACGAGCAGTACTTC. Encoded protein: CASSPGGTSSYEQYF.

CDR3 region: CASSLLGGGHTDTQYF. The DNA for the CDR3 is TGTGCCAGCAGCTTATTGGGCGGGGGGCACACAGATACGCAGTATTTT. The chain recombines TRBV7-9 with TRBJ2-3; 8 nucleotides align to TRBD2. Germline CDR1 and CDR2: SEHNR and FQNEAQ (reference sequence). J lost 2 bases, V lost 2 bases, and 6 bases had no gene match. The CDR3 loop spans 16 amino acids.

A few counts support this clonotype. The V gene is TRBV24-1, the J gene TRBJ2-1; tentative D call: TRBD2 (5 bases). The CDR3 has 16 amino acids. Germline CDR1 KGHDR, CDR2 SFDVKD. Trimming took 2 bases from V and 3 from J, leaving 13 bases between them. The CDR3 is CATSDSGRDFYNEQFF. The CDR3, as DNA: TGTGCCACCAGTGATTCAGGACGGGATTTCTACAATGAGCAGTTCTTC.

This clonotype was counted a few times. The V gene is TRBV29-1, the J gene TRBJ2-3; no reliable D call. CDR3 length: 15 residues. The germline V and J ends were trimmed by 0 bases and 0 bases, with 10 bases remaining between them. From germline, CDR1 is SQVTM and CDR2 ANQGSEA. For the CDR3, the DNA is TGCAGCGTTGAAGATTGGTGGGATAGCACAGATACGCAGTATTTT. Its protein product is CSVEDWWDSTDTQYF.

The chain is built from TRBV19 and TRBJ2-1; D is possibly TRBD1 or TRBD2 (5 bases each). Trimming took 7 bases from V and 0 from J, leaving 19 bases between them. Looked up from germline, CDR1 is LNHDA and CDR2 is SQIVND (reference sequence). The CDR3 length is 17 residues. The CDR3 sequence: CASTPATGRSSYNEQFF. The CDR3 DNA follows: TGTGCCAGTACCCCAGCTACGGGACGCAGCTCCTACAATGAGCAGTTCTTC.

This clonotype was observed a handful of times. The V gene is TRBV5-1, the J gene TRBJ2-2, with TRBD1 as a possible D gene (6 bases). The CDR3 is 15 amino acids. V shed 4 bases and J shed 2 bases, with 12 bases lying between them. Germline CDR1 and CDR2: SGHRS and YFSETQ. The CDR3 region is CASSPRQENTGELFF. CDR3 DNA: TGCGCCAGCAGCCCTCGACAGGAAAACACCGGGGAGCTGTTTTTT.

This clonotype appeared many times. The gene calls are TRBV7-3 and TRBJ2-2, with a tentative D call TRBD2 (5 bases). The V end lost 1 base, the J end lost 5 bases, and 5 bases lay between the germline ends. Germline V CDR1 and CDR2: SGHTA, FQGTGA. The CDR3 has 13 amino acids. CDR3 in DNA: TGTGCCAGCAGCTTAAGGAGGACCGGGGAGCTGTTTTTT. It yields the protein CASSLRRTGELFF.

This chain links TRBV7-9 with TRBJ2-1; D tentatively fits TRBD1 or TRBD2 (5 bases each). V was cut by 2 bases and J by 9 bases, with 14 bases left in between. Germline V CDR1 and CDR2: SEHNR, FQNEAQ (reference sequence). CDR3 length equals 14 residues. This chain's CDR3 is CASSLKESGLEQFF. In nucleotides, the CDR3 is TGTGCCAGCAGCTTAAAGGAGTCGGGGCTTGAGCAGTTCTTC.

Only a few counts were recorded for this clonotype. The chain links TRBV11-2 to TRBJ1-1; tentatively, D is TRBD1 (5 bases). Between the trimmed V and J ends, which lost 4 bases and 2 bases, there was a span of 11 bases. The CDR3 contains 14 residues. Germline CDR1 reads SGHAT; CDR2 reads FQNNGV. The CDR3 nucleotides read TGTGCCAGCAGCTCATCAAGGGGAAACACTGAAGCTTTCTTT. As protein: CASSSSRGNTEAFF.

In its sample, this clonotype was seen a few times. This chain joins TRBV4-1 and TRBJ2-3; 8 bases match TRBD1. Germline assignment: CDR1 MGHRA and CDR2 YSYEKL. This CDR3 has 16 residues. With 4 bases clipped from V and 2 bases from J, the junction kept 8 bases outside the gene matches. In nucleotides, the CDR3 is TGCGCCAGCAGCCCTGTGACAGGGGTCATCACAGATACGCAGTATTTT. Translated, it gives CASSPVTGVITDTQYF.

The chain carries TRBV12-3 or TRBV12-4 and TRBJ2-1; D possibly corresponds to TRBD2 (7 bases). V lost 4 bases, J lost 7 bases, and 20 bases lay in between. There are 16 residues in the CDR3. CDR3 sequence (DNA): TGTGCCAGCAGTTCCGAGGGGGGGGCGCGGGAAAATGAGCAGTTCTTC. Its protein is CASSSEGGARENEQFF.

This clonotype was picked up many times. V and J are TRBV7-9 and TRBJ1-1, with D possibly being TRBD1 (5 bases). The CDR3 length is 13 residues. V was trimmed by 7 bases and J by 7 bases, leaving 16 bases between them. Germline CDR1 and CDR2: SEHNR and FQNEAQ (reference sequence). This CDR3 reads CASTGVRADEAFF. The DNA of the CDR3 is TGTGCCAGCACTGGGGTCAGGGCGGATGAAGCTTTCTTT. The full variable domain, in which reference TRBV7-9 and TRBJ1-1 provide the parts outside the CDR3, is DTGVSQNPRHKITKRGQNVTFRCDPISEHNRLYWYRQTLGQGPEFLTYFQNEAQLEKSRLLSDRFSAERPKGSFSTLEIQRTEQGDSAMYLCASTGVRADEAFFGQGTRLTVV.

This clonotype was seen a handful of times. The chain combines TRBV11-1 with TRBJ2-7, with a weak D call TRBD1 (6 bases). The length of the CDR3 is 13 residues. The V end lost 0 bases, the J end lost 9 bases, and 12 bases lay between the germline ends. CDR1 SGHAT and CDR2 FQDESV come from the germline V gene (reference sequence). The CDR3 bases are TGTGCCAGCAGCTTAGCGTCGGACAGCGGGCAGTACGTC. This codes for CASSLASDSGQYV.

This clonotype was seen only a few times. The rearrangement links TRBV7-2 to TRBJ1-1; D remains ambiguous. Germline CDR1 and CDR2: SGHTA and FQGNSA. With 4 bases removed from V and 1 base from J, the gap between germline ends came to 10 bases. This CDR3 is built from 14 residues. CDR3 in DNA: TGTGCCAGCAGCTCTAGAGGCAGGAACACTGAAGCTTTCTTT. Translated, it gives CASSSRGRNTEAFF.

The sample holds a few counts of this clonotype. This chain uses TRBV6-5 with TRBJ2-5; no reliable D call. The V end was cut by 0 bases, the J end by 5 bases, with 10 bases between. The CDR3 consists of 14 residues. Looked up from germline, CDR1 is MNHEY and CDR2 is SVGAGI. The CDR3 sequence is CASSYSDIAETQYF. The CDR3 DNA follows: TGTGCCAGCAGTTACTCTGACATCGCGGAGACCCAGTACTTC.

The chain recombines TRBV7-6 with TRBJ1-3; no clear D. Germline V CDR1 and CDR2: SGHVS, FNYEAQ. Trimming pared 1 base from V and 1 base from J, leaving 8 bases between. The CDR3 runs 15 residues. CDR3 sequence reads: CASSLGAASGNTIYF. In DNA, the CDR3 is TGTGCCAGCAGCTTAGGAGCGGCTTCTGGAAACACCATATATTTT.

This clonotype came up a few times. This chain joins TRBV6-1 and TRBJ2-7, with TRBD1 matching 7 bases. V lost 0 bases, J lost 1 base, and 3 bases stayed unmatched. Germline loops: CDR1 MNHNS, CDR2 SASEGT. The CDR3 consists of 15 residues. The chain's CDR3 is CASSEATGASYEQYV. The CDR3 DNA follows: TGTGCCAGCAGTGAAGCAACAGGGGCATCCTACGAGCAGTACGTC.

This clonotype was seen repeatedly, ten times or more. The gene calls are TRBV5-1 and TRBJ2-1; 9 nucleotides agree with TRBD2. Germline V gives CDR1 SGHRS, CDR2 YFSETQ. CDR3 length equals 15 residues. The J segment lost 1 base and the V segment lost 2 bases, leaving 1 base of the junction unmatched. CDR3 sequence (DNA): TGCGCCAGCAGCTTTAGCGGGGGTTCCTACAATGAGCAGTTCTTC. Protein: CASSFSGGSYNEQFF. The variable domain in full, completed from reference TRBV5-1 and TRBJ2-1, reads KAGVTQTPRYLIKTRGQQVTLSCSPISGHRSVSWYQQTPGQGLQFLFEYFSETQRNKGNFPGRFSGRQFSNSRSEMNVSTLELGDSALYLCASSFSGGSYNEQFFGPGTRLTVL.

V gene TRBV20-1 combines with J gene TRBJ2-7, with D maybe TRBD1 (5 bases). Germline V gene lookup returns CDR1 DFQATT and CDR2 SNEGSKA (reference sequence). The CDR3 consists of 8 residues. In DNA, the CDR3 is TGCAGTGCTAGCATGGGGCAGGTC. Its protein is CSASMGQV.